Listed below are T cell receptor beta chains from one sample, sequenced in a study of cytomegalovirus exposure and HLA in healthy donors. The data were produced by immunoSEQ multiplex PCR, yet TCRdb's version contains in-frame clones alone and is incomplete. This table holds about 96,000 clones, around 79% found once. The specimen was PBMCs. These TCRs come from a woman between 70 and 85 years old in good health and CMV-seropositive. CDR3s include the opening cysteine and the closing phenylalanine or tryptophan. Part of the rows lack a size; the others show once, few, many or a class for expanded clones.

clone_size,cdr3_length,v_call,cdr3_aa
NA,14,TRBV4-2,CASSHAGENSPLHF
NA,15,TRBV18,CASSLKAGGSNEQFF
few,15,TRBV7-2,CASSLWGGAPETQYF
NA,13,TRBV27,CASSFVGLGELFF
NA,15,TRBV10-3,CAISESVRGSEGYTF
NA,17,TRBV19,CASSIPTGSSANTEAFF
NA,15,TRBV7-6,CASSPRDIDSYEQYF
once,15,TRBV6-1,CASSEQQGSGNTIYF
NA,15,TRBV28,CASSLAVTGNTEAFF
NA,15,TRBV11-2,CASSLSTGVNYGYTF
NA,15,TRBV4-2,CASSQEPGKNQPQHF
NA,15,TRBV19,CASSIDGTPKETQYF
NA,13,TRBV2,CASSEGFTTEAFF
NA,14,TRBV2,CASRRQGGGYEQYF
NA,13,TRBV6-5,CASSPRAGHEQYF
once,13,TRBV6-5,CASSYLSTDTQYF
NA,17,TRBV4-3,CASSQDGGANLNSPLHF
NA,15,TRBV6-5,CASDATGRYIETQYF
NA,14,TRBV6-5,CASRPSGQSGELFF
NA,16,TRBV28,CASSSAPGGGGTEAFF
NA,15,TRBV28,CASSSSGQGYDEQFF
NA,15,TRBV12-5,CASGLLRLAGDTQYF
NA,15,TRBV7-2,CASSSWTGAQETQYF
NA,15,TRBV10-2,CASIRAGGGGNEQFF
NA,15,TRBV2,CASSEEGGTVSPLHF
NA,13,TRBV11-1,CASSFRLESPLHF
NA,16,TRBV7-8,CASSLSSLTGAFKQYF
NA,16,TRBV7-2,CASSLHPTGTNYGYTF
once,14,TRBV10-2,CASSETRDKYEQYF
once,14,TRBV29-1,CSVETVGGNYGYTF
NA,19,TRBV12-1,CASSETRKGTGFPVGELFF
NA,12,TRBV10-2,CASASGSNEQFF
NA,15,TRBV6-1,CASSRVGSQADTQYF
NA,15,TRBV7-9,CASSSLRDRNTEAFF
NA,14,TRBV10-2,CASTQVAANYGYTF
NA,17,TRBV7-2,CASSLGSGADLGKPQHF
NA,14,TRBV30,CAWTSGSSYNEQFF
NA,14,TRBV2,CASSEAGGQETQYF